This T cell receptor beta chain was identified in a study of beta chain features in type 1 diabetes. The study's findings and limits: Patients showed naive, central memory and Treg TCRB repertoires that appeared more similar than those of healthy donors.

Expressed TCRB transcripts were sequenced because the entire RNA isolate underwent reverse transcription. Data came from immunoSEQ multiplex PCR; TCRdb stores just in-frame clones and leaves some out. The sample contains 250,000 to 300,000 clones, 8% of which appear only once. In the case of this clone: Its antigen is not identified.

Isolation of CD4+ naive, central memory, regulatory and stem cell-like memory cells was achieved by sorting via CD45RO/CCR7/CD25/CD127/CD95/CD27. The CDR3 covers 12 residues. Sequenced input: central memory CD4+ T cells from blood. V gene TRBV21-1 combines with J gene TRBJ1-5. TRBV21-1 is a recognized pseudogene. The origin of this receptor is a woman between 18 and 29 years old in good health. The CDR3 sequence is CASGRDNQPQHF. In DNA, the CDR3 is TGTGCCAGCGGAAGGGACAATCAGCCCCAGCATTTT.